This T cell receptor beta chain stems from a study of vaccination and CD4 T cells after COVID-19. On the study more broadly: The convalescents comprised six males and four females, two of them Hispanic. Cultures acting as controls obtained a CEFX pool, an HIV-1 Nef pool, or no peptide.

Described treatment: roughly 11-day PBMC culture with coronavirus spike peptide pools or control peptides (ViraFEST assay). The CDR3 runs 19 residues. In germline, CDR1 is MNHNS, CDR2 SASEGT. Trimming removed 6 bases from V and 2 bases from J; junction bases left unmatched: 15. Regarding the study as a whole: The appearance of a median 86.3% of reactive clones in convalescent patients occurred only post-vaccination.

Cultured CD4+ T-cell DNA underwent Oncomine TCR Beta short-read sequencing. From CD4+ T cells that had been cultured, genomic DNA was extracted. MiXCR was run by TCRdb on the PCR reads, yielding one entry per CDR3 protein. The repertoire holds 20,000 to 25,000 distinct CDR3 sequences, roughly 50% seen once, with 9% in the top ten. As for this clonotype: Its antigen is currently unknown.

The sequencing sample was made of CD4+ T cells from blood, cultured in vitro. This chain joins TRBV6-1 and TRBJ2-7; 14 bases fit TRBD2. The sequence derives from a human donor who had recovered from COVID-19. CDR3 nucleotides: TGTGCCAGCAGCCAATTACCGGGACTAGCGGGAGTCCGCCCCTACGAGCAGTACTTC. This codes for CASSQLPGLAGVRPYEQYF.